This T cell receptor beta chain was observed in a study of OX40 agonist ivuxolimab in advanced cancers. Sequencing was performed with immunoSEQ multiplex PCR; in TCRdb, only in-frame clones are kept and a portion is missing. The sample comprises some 78,000 clones, 85% to 95% of which are singletons, and approximately 3% rests with the top ten. This clone was recorded once. The antigen remains undetermined. CDR1 and CDR2 from the germline V gene are GTSNPN and SVGIG (reference sequence). The CDR3 totals 11 residues. Trimming cost V 4 bases and J 15 bases, with 16 bases left between them. The study, taken as a whole, reports: Compared with CD4+, CD8+ T cells on average had more expanded clones.

This chain joins TRBV30 and TRBJ2-1; no clear D. The source is an adult with an advanced solid tumor such as melanoma, head and neck, liver or kidney cancer. The sequencing here drew on CD4+ or CD8+ T cells sorted from blood, taken in a trial of the OX40 agonist ivuxolimab. CDR3 nucleotide sequence: TGTGCCTGGACTAGGGCCCTAGGTCTGTTCTTC. This gives the protein CAWTRALGLFF.